One sample yielded the 10 T cell receptor beta chains listed below, sequenced in a study of blood T cell repertoires in COVID-19. Sequenced by immunoSEQ multiplex PCR; TCRdb stores in-frame clones only, minus some. The data hold roughly 300,000 clones, with 65% to 90% observed a single time. The sample was PBMCs or T cells enriched from blood (not recorded which). The receptors were gathered from a woman between 18 and 30 years old who had recovered from COVID-19.

On this clone: Different DNA sequences within this sample yield the same CDR3. V gene TRBV25-1 combines with J gene TRBJ2-3, with D uncertain. The CDR3 sequence is 11 residues long. Germline assignment: CDR1 MGHDK and CDR2 SYGVNS. Trimming shortened V by 4 bases and J by 5 bases, and 4 bases separated the two germline ends. The CDR3 here is CASSAGDTQYF. As DNA, the CDR3 is TGTGCCAGCAGTGCCGGAGATACGCAGTATTTT.

V usage is TRBV5-1 and J usage is TRBJ2-3; tentatively, D is TRBD2 (5 bases). V was trimmed by 2 bases and J by 0 bases, leaving 16 bases between them. The CDR3 totals 17 residues. Germline V gene sequence: CDR1 SGHRS, CDR2 YFSETQ. The DNA of the CDR3 is TGCGCCAGCAGCTTTGGACTTAGGACGGCTAGCACAGATACGCAGTATTTT. Protein sequence: CASSFGLRTASTDTQYF.

As concerns this clone: One end of the junction is discordant with germline, which a read error may explain. The chain employs TRBV6-5 and TRBJ2-4; TRBD1 matches 9 bases. CDR1 and CDR2 (germline): MNHEY, SVGAGI. This CDR3 region has 13 residues. Here the CDR3 DNA reads TGTGCCAGCAACACCGGGACAGGGTTACCCCCCATCTTC. Amino acid sequence: CASNTGTGLPPIF.

The DNA of the CDR3 is TGTGCCAGCACCGAGGCGGTCAAGTACGAGCAGTACTTC. Translation gives CASTEAVKYEQYF. The V gene is TRBV2, the J gene TRBJ2-7; D is undetermined. The CDR3 loop spans 13 amino acids. In germline, CDR1 is SNHLY, CDR2 FYNNEI. Trimming shortened V by 7 bases and J by 4 bases, and 14 bases separated the two germline ends.

The chain is built from TRBV18 and TRBJ1-4, with D uncertain. CDR3 length: 13 residues. V was cut by 2 bases and J by 5 bases, with 6 bases left in between. Looked up from germline, CDR1 is KGHSH and CDR2 is LQKENI. CDR3 DNA: TGTGCCAGCTCACCAGGACTGAATGAAAAACTGTTTTTT. It codes for CASSPGLNEKLFF.

The genes are TRBV5-1 and TRBJ2-1, with D maybe TRBD1 (6 bases). The CDR3 is 15 amino acids. Germline V gives CDR1 SGHRS, CDR2 YFSETQ. V was cut by 2 bases and J by 0 bases, with 9 bases left in between. The CDR3: CASSFRQASYNEQFF. In DNA form, the CDR3 reads TGCGCCAGCAGCTTCCGACAGGCCTCCTACAATGAGCAGTTCTTC.

The chain uses TRBV28 and TRBJ1-4; 10 nucleotides match TRBD1. Trimming took 3 bases from V and 7 from J; bases not matched to a gene: 11. Germline assignment: CDR1 MDHEN and CDR2 SYDVKM. The CDR3 has 17 amino acids. CDR3 region: CASSLYPDRGHGEKLFF. CDR3 coding DNA: TGTGCCAGCAGTTTGTACCCTGACAGGGGGCACGGTGAAAAACTGTTTTTT.

V usage is TRBV11-2 and J usage is TRBJ1-2; D is perhaps TRBD1 (5 bases). Germline V gene data show CDR1 as SGHAT and CDR2 as FQNNGV. Trimming removed 5 bases from V and 3 bases from J, with 19 bases in between. The CDR3 has 16 amino acids. Here the CDR3 DNA reads TGTGCCAGCAGCCTCACCGACCCAGGGTTCGACTATGGCTACACCTTC. Encoded protein: CASSLTDPGFDYGYTF.

The rearrangement uses TRBV7-9 and TRBJ1-2; 11 positions agree with TRBD1. Germline loops: CDR1 SEHNR, CDR2 FQNEAQ (reference sequence). V lost 4 bases and J lost 8; bases outside the gene matches: 6. The CDR3 has 14 amino acids. The CDR3 DNA is TGTGCCAGCAGCTCCCGGACAGGGGGCTGGGGCTACACCTTC. Translation gives CASSSRTGGWGYTF.

This chain joins TRBV6-5 and TRBJ2-7, with a tentative D call TRBD1 (6 bases). The CDR3 runs to 14 residues. Germline lookup yields CDR1 MNHEY and CDR2 SVGAGI. Trimming shortened V by 7 bases and J by 0 bases, and 13 bases separated the two germline ends. Here the CDR3 DNA reads TGTGCCAGCATGGACAGTTCTAGCTCCTACGAGCAGTACTTC. It is translated as CASMDSSSSYEQYF.